The clone carrying this T cell receptor (beta chain) turned up a few times. Its antigen remains unidentified. Regarding time point: persistent/refractory GD, antithyroid drugs over 5 years with positive TRAb. From PBMCs, RNA was extracted and then used to make the TCR library. Investigators prepared the TCR beta libraries by applying iRepertoire HTBI primers and Arm-PCR of CDR3 regions. TCRdb fed the multiplex PCR reads into MiXCR, producing one record per CDR3 protein. The sample records 600,000 to 850,000 distinct CDR3 sequences, approximately 31% being singletons. These data come from a study of regulatory T cells in long-lasting Graves disease. The CDR3 is 11 residues long. Trimming shortened V by 5 bases and J by 7 bases, and 8 bases separated the two germline ends. Overall study findings and caveats: The number of shared public clonotypes was higher in persistent patients (roughly 3,000) than new patients (roughly 970).

The specimen was peripheral blood mononuclear cells (PBMCs), collected when the disease was refractory, from a patient treated with antithyroid drugs. The sequence was obtained from a female donor with Graves disease. This chain uses TRBV12-3 or TRBV12-4 with TRBJ1-2; D unresolved. DNA of the CDR3: TGTGCCAGCAGTAACAGCGCTGGCTACACCTTC. Amino acid sequence: CASSNSAGYTF.